One sample yielded the 14 T cell receptor beta chains listed below, sequenced in a study of human versus mouse CDR3 diversity and MHC coevolution. Generated by immunoSEQ multiplex PCR, the TCRdb table keeps only in-frame clones and is missing some. This sample has 50,000 to 70,000 clones, with around 94% found just once. Sequenced sample: naive CD4+ T cells from blood. Documented subset: CD45RO-negative CD62L-positive naive CD4 T cells. The receptors were gathered from a person aged 55-75 years in good health.

This chain connects TRBV10-3 to TRBJ2-3, with 13 positions matching TRBD2. From germline, CDR1 is ENHRY and CDR2 SYGVKD. This CDR3 is built from 15 residues. J lost 4 bases, V lost 6 bases, and 4 bases had no gene match. CDR3 DNA sequence: TGTGCCATCAGCCGGACTAGCGGGAGTGCAGATACGCAGTATTTT. Its translation is CAISRTSGSADTQYF.

The V call is TRBV4-1, the J call TRBJ2-5, with TRBD1 matching 12 bases. The CDR3 has 16 residues. The trim removed 2 bases at V and 11 bases at J, leaving 12 bases unmatched. Germline loops: CDR1 MGHRA, CDR2 YSYEKL. Here the CDR3 DNA reads TGCGCCAGCAGCCAACTTCCGGGACAGGGGGCAAGGGAGCAGTACTTC. This sequence encodes CASSQLPGQGAREQYF.

V gene TRBV5-1 combines with J gene TRBJ1-1, with 7 bases aligning to TRBD1. CDR3 length: 15 residues. The V gene's germline CDR1 is SGHRS and CDR2 YFSETQ. V trimming: 0 bases; J trimming: 4 bases; junction bases outside the gene matches: 6. In nucleotides, the CDR3 is TGCGCCAGCAGCTTGGCAGGGGGTGGGAGCACTGAAGCTTTCTTT. Translating it yields CASSLAGGGSTEAFF.

The chain links TRBV30 to TRBJ1-2; no clear D. Trimming removed 5 bases from V and 0 bases from J, with 10 bases in between. This CDR3 has 13 amino acids. CDR1 is GTSNPN, CDR2 SVGIG, per germline (reference sequence). DNA for the CDR3: TGTGCCTGGGGACCTAGCGCTAACTATGGCTACACCTTC. It translates to CAWGPSANYGYTF.

The genes are TRBV5-8 and TRBJ2-5; 13 nucleotides match TRBD2. V was clipped by 0 bases and J by 5 bases; unmatched bases: 10. The CDR3 runs 18 residues. The germline CDR1 and CDR2 sequences are SGHTS and YDEGEE. The CDR3 region has the DNA TGTGCCAGCAGCTTGGCCCGACTAGCGGGAGGCCCCTGGGAGACCCAGTACTTC. It specifies CASSLARLAGGPWETQYF.

CDR3 region: CASSRTSGSEQYF. DNA for the CDR3: TGTGCCAGCAGCCGGACTAGCGGGAGCGAGCAGTACTTC. The chain recombines TRBV6-1 with TRBJ2-7; 13 nucleotides align to TRBD2. The junction had 2 bases not matched to a gene; V was cut back by 6 bases and J by 6 bases. The CDR3 covers 13 residues. Germline V gives CDR1 MNHNS, CDR2 SASEGT.

The chain carries TRBV7-7 and TRBJ1-3; 8 nucleotides match TRBD1. The CDR3 spans 15 residues. Per germline, CDR1 SSHAT and CDR2 FNYEAQ (reference sequence). Trimming took 5 bases from V and 7 from J; bases not matched to a gene: 10. In nucleotides, the CDR3 is TGTGCCAGCAGCAACCCTCGACAGGGGACGAACACCATATATTTT. Translation gives CASSNPRQGTNTIYF.

The chain recombines TRBV6-5 with TRBJ1-1; no firm D call. Trimming removed 5 bases at V and 1 base at J, with 8 bases between. Germline values: CDR1 MNHEY, CDR2 SVGAGI. This CDR3 comprises 13 residues. CDR3 DNA: TGTGCCAGCAGTGATGACAAGAACACTGAAGCTTTCTTT. Encoded protein: CASSDDKNTEAFF.

The count of this clone is one. The rearrangement joins TRBV5-1 to TRBJ1-4, with D perhaps matching TRBD1 (5 bases). V was shortened by 0 bases and J by 7 bases, with 19 bases between the two germline ends. The CDR3 spans 17 residues. The germline V gene has CDR1 SGHRS and CDR2 YFSETQ. CDR3 sequence (DNA): TGCGCCAGCAGCTTGGCACCGTGGGACTCGACCGGTGAAAAACTGTTTTTT. Translation: CASSLAPWDSTGEKLFF.

This CDR3 reads CASSIGQGMNSPLHF. Written as DNA, the CDR3 is TGTGCCAGTAGTATTGGGCAGGGGATGAATTCACCCCTCCACTTT. The chain uses TRBV19 and TRBJ1-6, with TRBD1 as a possible D gene (6 bases). Trimming shortened V by 3 bases and J by 7 bases, and 13 bases separated the two germline ends. Germline CDR1 and CDR2: LNHDA and SQIVND (reference sequence). The CDR3 extends over 15 amino acids. Full variable domain (outside the CDR3, taken from reference TRBV19 and TRBJ1-6): DGGITQSPKYLFRKEGQNVTLSCEQNLNHDAMYWYRQDPGQGLRLIYYSQIVNDFQKGDIAEGYSVSREKKESFPLTVTSAQKNPTAFYLCASSIGQGMNSPLHFGNGTRLTVT.

The chain combines TRBV7-7 with TRBJ2-1; no clear D. CDR1 SSHAT and CDR2 FNYEAQ come from the germline V gene (reference sequence). V shed 1 base and J shed 7 bases, with 11 bases lying between them. The CDR3 has 14 amino acids. The CDR3, as DNA: TGTGCCAGCAGCTTAGGGCGTCAGGCAAATGAGCAGTTCTTC. Encoded protein: CASSLGRQANEQFF. The full variable domain, its missing parts supplied by reference TRBV7-7 and TRBJ2-1, is GAGVSQSPRYKVTKRGQDVTLRCDPISSHATLYWYQQALGQGPEFLTYFNYEAQPDKSGLPSDRFSAERPEGSISTLTIQRTEQRDSAMYRCASSLGRQANEQFFGPGTRLTVL.

This chain joins TRBV7-6 and TRBJ2-1; D not certain. V was pared by 5 bases and J by 7 bases, with 9 bases between. Germline loops: CDR1 SGHVS, CDR2 FNYEAQ. The CDR3 is 12 residues long. The DNA of the CDR3 is TGTGCCAGCAGCACTGATAAGAATGAGCAGTTCTTC. Encoded protein: CASSTDKNEQFF.

V usage is TRBV6-1 and J usage is TRBJ1-4; 9 nucleotides match TRBD1. The CDR3 extends over 17 amino acids. In germline, CDR1 is MNHNS, CDR2 SASEGT. J lost 8 bases, V lost 4 bases, and 14 bases had no gene match. CDR3 amino acids: CASSGPGTGRGGEKLFF. CDR3 DNA: TGTGCCAGCAGTGGTCCCGGGACAGGGAGAGGTGGGGAAAAACTGTTTTTT.

In its sample, this clone was seen once. This same CDR3 is encoded by further DNA sequences in the sample. The chain has TRBV2 and TRBJ1-6; the D gene is possibly TRBD1 (6 bases). CDR1 and CDR2 (germline): SNHLY, FYNNEI. This CDR3 has 15 amino acids. Trimming cost V 4 bases and J 3 bases, with 10 bases left between them. The CDR3 bases are TGTGCCAGCAGTGGGGAGGGGGTCTATAATTCACCCCTCCACTTT. This translates into CASSGEGVYNSPLHF.